This T cell receptor (beta chain) was recovered during a study of blood T cells in healthy people across ages. A J-beta primer mix and a sample-barcoded 5' primer were used in a second PCR of roughly 7 to 12 cycles. TCRdb passed the 5' RACE reads through MiXCR, listing each CDR3 protein once. The sample gives approximately 760,000 distinct CDR3 sequences, 20% to 25% of which show up once; more than 8.5% is in the top ten. V lost 0 bases, J lost 6 bases, and 20 bases lay in between. Looked up from germline, CDR1 is PRHDT and CDR2 is FYEKMQ (reference sequence). This CDR3 has 17 residues. Russia was home to the donors, healthy Caucasian individuals aged roughly 6 to 95. Isolation of PBMCs gave at least 7 million cells per sample. These data also formed part of another study, on T cells of mothers and their children. That source adds: Three healthy Caucasian mothers and their six children were the donors. The authors used all extracted RNA for cDNA synthesis, at approximately 1.5 ug per 15 ul.

The receptor comes from a boy younger than 18 in good health. The chain carries TRBV13 and TRBJ1-2, with D uncertain. Sample: blood. The CDR3 reads CASSLGMQKDVKDGYTF. As DNA, the CDR3 is TGTGCCAGCAGCTTAGGAATGCAAAAGGACGTTAAAGATGGCTACACCTTC.